These 8 T cell receptor beta chains were sequenced from one sample in a study of early stage breast cancer tumors. Generated by immunoSEQ multiplex PCR, the TCRdb table keeps only in-frame clones and is missing some. The sample lists tens of thousands of clones; 75% to 85% were seen once. The source material was blood. These receptors were obtained from a person aged 55 to 70 with breast cancer.

This clone was seen only once. The V call is TRBV18, the J call TRBJ1-5, with D maybe TRBD1 (6 bases). The CDR3 loop spans 15 amino acids. With 3 bases removed from V and 3 bases from J, the gap between germline ends came to 12 bases. CDR1 and CDR2 (germline): KGHSH, LQKENI. The CDR3 loop is CASSPSQGVNQPQHF. The DNA of the CDR3 is TGTGCCAGCTCACCCTCACAGGGTGTCAATCAGCCCCAGCATTTT. The full variable domain, in which reference TRBV18 and TRBJ1-5 provide the parts outside the CDR3, is NAGVMQNPRHLVRRRGQEARLRCSPMKGHSHVYWYRQLPEEGLKFMVYLQKENIIDESGMPKERFSAEFPKEGPSILRIQQVVRGDSAAYFCASSPSQGVNQPQHFGDGTRLSIL.

The chain has TRBV7-2 and TRBJ1-5, with a possible D match to TRBD1 (5 bases). The V gene lost 4 bases and the J gene lost 6 bases, with 13 bases spanning the gap. Germline CDR1 SGHTA, CDR2 FQGNSA. This CDR3 has 14 amino acids. The CDR3 nucleotides read TGTGCCAGCAGCTCAGTCCCAGGGATTCAGCCCCAGCATTTT. It encodes CASSSVPGIQPQHF.

This clone was seen just once. The gene calls are TRBV5-4 and TRBJ2-7; D gene ambiguous. The CDR3 length is 13 residues. Germline V gives CDR1 SGHNT, CDR2 YYREEE (reference sequence). Trimming stripped 5 bases from V and 3 bases from J, with 12 bases between. In DNA, the CDR3 is TGTGCCAGCAGTCCCGACTTATTCTACGAGCAGTACTTC. Protein product: CASSPDLFYEQYF.

The genes are TRBV14 and TRBJ1-2; tentatively, D is TRBD1 (6 bases). Germline loops: CDR1 SGHDN, CDR2 FVKESK. The V end lost 2 bases, the J end lost 7 bases, and 11 bases lay between the germline ends. This CDR3 has 13 amino acids. The CDR3 DNA reads as TGTGCCAGCAGCCAAACAGGGACGGCTGGCTACACCTTC. The encoded protein is CASSQTGTAGYTF.

This chain joins TRBV6-5 and TRBJ2-1; tentatively, D is TRBD2 (5 bases). CDR1 MNHEY and CDR2 SVGAGI come from the germline V gene. CDR3 size: 14 residues. V was pared by 8 bases and J by 0 bases, with 11 bases between. CDR3 region: CASHGGSSYNEQFF. CDR3 sequence (DNA): TGTGCCAGCCATGGTGGGAGCTCCTACAATGAGCAGTTCTTC.

The chain is built from TRBV7-3 and TRBJ2-1; D remains ambiguous. CDR3 length equals 13 residues. Germline V gene sequence: CDR1 SGHTA, CDR2 FQGTGA. V lost 2 bases, J lost 5 bases, and 7 bases lay in between. DNA of the CDR3: TGTGCCAGCAGCTTATCCCAGAACAATGAGCAGTTCTTC. Translation: CASSLSQNNEQFF.

This clone was observed a few times. The V gene is TRBV6-1, the J gene TRBJ2-7; D is unclear. The ends were cut back, 4 bases at V and 0 bases at J, with 10 bases in the middle. CDR1 and CDR2 from the germline V gene are MNHNS and SASEGT. CDR3 size: 14 residues. In DNA, the CDR3 is TGTGCCAGCAGTGGAAGAGGTAGCTCCTACGAGCAGTACTTC. Its protein is CASSGRGSSYEQYF.

The chain is built from TRBV7-7 and TRBJ2-2; tentative D call: TRBD1 (5 bases). Germline CDR1 is SSHAT and CDR2 is FNYEAQ (reference sequence). CDR3 length equals 18 residues. V was pared by 0 bases and J by 5 bases, with 19 bases between. In DNA form, the CDR3 reads TGTGCCAGCAGCTTAGCGCGGTCGCAGGGCGGTTTTACCGGGGAGCTGTTTTTT. Protein sequence: CASSLARSQGGFTGELFF.